A selection of T cell receptor beta chains follows, all from one sample in a study of blood T cell repertoires in COVID-19. Some clones are missing from TCRdb's copy, which holds only in-frame ones; the method was immunoSEQ multiplex PCR. The sample lists 470,000 or so clones; roughly 85% were seen once. The specimen was PBMCs or T cells enriched from blood (not recorded which). Every receptor here comes from a woman between 18 and 30 years old with acute COVID-19. Both conserved end residues are part of each CDR3. The D gene is left open where the match is weak. Part of the rows lack a size; the others show once, few, many or a class for expanded clones.

TRBD1	NA	TRBJ1-5	TRBV2	CASSDRQGNQPQHF	TGTGCCAGCAGTGATCGACAGGGGAATCAGCCCCAGCATTTT
NA	once	TRBJ2-5	TRBV9	CASSVGDSFETQYF	TGTGCCAGCAGCGTGGGCGACAGTTTCGAGACCCAGTACTTC
NA	NA	TRBJ2-2	TRBV7-9	CASSWATGELFF	TGTGCCAGCAGCTGGGCAACCGGGGAGCTGTTTTTT
NA	NA	TRBJ2-6	TRBV9	CASSVDRSSLAGRSSGANVLTF	TGTGCCAGCAGCGTAGATCGTAGTTCGTTGGCGGGAAGGTCCTCTGGGGCCAACGTCCTGACTTTC
TRBD1	NA	TRBJ2-7	TRBV5-8	CASSLTPGGYEQYF	TGTGCCAGCAGCTTAACCCCAGGGGGCTACGAGCAGTACTTC
TRBD1	NA	TRBJ2-7	TRBV6-5	CASSYLQDRASEQYF	TGTGCCAGCAGTTACCTACAGGACAGGGCCTCCGAGCAGTACTTC
NA	few	TRBJ2-6	TRBV7-8	CASSLVGTAGANVLTF	TGTGCCAGCAGCTTAGTGGGCACAGCAGGGGCCAACGTCCTGACTTTC
NA	NA	TRBJ1-5	TRBV27	CASSSSPAPGNQPQHF	TGTGCCAGCAGTTCCTCCCCCGCTCCGGGCAATCAGCCCCAGCATTTT
TRBD2	NA	TRBJ2-1	TRBV18	CASSQLAAYNEQFF	TGTGCCAGCTCACAACTAGCGGCCTACAATGAGCAGTTCTTC
NA	once	TRBJ2-1	TRBV10-1	CASPDRLGIYEQFF	TGCGCCAGCCCTGACAGGTTGGGTATTTATGAGCAGTTCTTC
TRBD2	NA	TRBJ2-5	TRBV2	CASGEGGETQYF	TGTGCCTCCGGGGAGGGCGGGGAGACCCAGTACTTC
NA	NA	TRBJ2-1	TRBV9	CASSVVTTRSNEQFF	TGTGCCAGCAGCGTAGTAACTACTAGAAGCAATGAGCAGTTCTTC
TRBD1	NA	TRBJ1-1	TRBV2	CATRRLDRGTEAFF	TGTGCCACCCGTCGACTAGACAGGGGGACTGAAGCTTTCTTT
NA	NA	TRBJ1-2	TRBV5-1	CASSFGQATTF	TGCGCCAGCAGCTTCGGTCAGGCCACCACCTTC
NA	once	TRBJ1-1	TRBV2	CASNGGTEAFF	TGTGCCAGCAATGGGGGGACTGAAGCTTTCTTT